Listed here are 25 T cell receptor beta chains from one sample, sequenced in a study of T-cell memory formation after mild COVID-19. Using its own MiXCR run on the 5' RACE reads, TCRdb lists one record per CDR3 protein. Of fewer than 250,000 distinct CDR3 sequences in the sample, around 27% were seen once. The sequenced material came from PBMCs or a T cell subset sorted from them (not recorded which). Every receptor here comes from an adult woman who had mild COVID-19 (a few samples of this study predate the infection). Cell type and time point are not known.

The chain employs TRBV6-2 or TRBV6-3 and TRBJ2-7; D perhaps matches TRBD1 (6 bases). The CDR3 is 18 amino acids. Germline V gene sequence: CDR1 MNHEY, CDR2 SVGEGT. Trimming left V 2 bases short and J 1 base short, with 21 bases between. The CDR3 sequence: CASSYLGADRHQSYEQYF. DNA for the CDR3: TGTGCCAGCAGTTACCTGGGGGCTGACCGTCACCAATCCTACGAGCAGTACTTC.

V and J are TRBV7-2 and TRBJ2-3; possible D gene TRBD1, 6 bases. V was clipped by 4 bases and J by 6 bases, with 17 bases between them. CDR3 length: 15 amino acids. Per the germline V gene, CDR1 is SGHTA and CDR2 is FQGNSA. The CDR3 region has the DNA TGTGCCAGCAGCTACTCAGGGGCGAGAGCTGATACGCAGTATTTT. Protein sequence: CASSYSGARADTQYF.

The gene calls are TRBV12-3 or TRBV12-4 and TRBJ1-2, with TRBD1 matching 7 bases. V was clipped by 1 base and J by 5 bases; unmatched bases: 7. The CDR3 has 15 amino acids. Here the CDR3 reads CASSLELQGRYGYTF. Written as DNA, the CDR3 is TGTGCCAGCAGTTTAGAATTACAGGGGAGATATGGCTACACCTTC.

The CDR3 loop is CASSHGLGQGTYEQYF. Here the CDR3 DNA reads TGTGCCAGCAGCCACGGCCTGGGACAGGGGACGTACGAGCAGTACTTC. The chain couples TRBV6-1 to TRBJ2-7, with 10 positions matching TRBD1. The CDR3 has 16 residues. Germline trimming cut 6 bases from V and 4 bases from J; bases unmatched to any gene: 12. Germline V gene sequence: CDR1 MNHNS, CDR2 SASEGT.

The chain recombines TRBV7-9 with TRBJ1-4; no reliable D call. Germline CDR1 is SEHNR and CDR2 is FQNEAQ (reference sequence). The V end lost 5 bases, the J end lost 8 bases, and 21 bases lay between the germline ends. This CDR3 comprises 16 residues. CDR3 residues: CASSRSTLGSKEKLFF. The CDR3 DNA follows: TGTGCCAGCAGCCGTAGTACTCTGGGATCGAAGGAAAAACTGTTTTTT.

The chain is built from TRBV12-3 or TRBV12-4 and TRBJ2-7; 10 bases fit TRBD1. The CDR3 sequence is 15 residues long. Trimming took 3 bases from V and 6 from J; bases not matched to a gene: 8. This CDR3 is CASSLTGGALAEQYF. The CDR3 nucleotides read TGTGCCAGCAGTTTGACAGGGGGCGCATTGGCCGAGCAGTACTTC.

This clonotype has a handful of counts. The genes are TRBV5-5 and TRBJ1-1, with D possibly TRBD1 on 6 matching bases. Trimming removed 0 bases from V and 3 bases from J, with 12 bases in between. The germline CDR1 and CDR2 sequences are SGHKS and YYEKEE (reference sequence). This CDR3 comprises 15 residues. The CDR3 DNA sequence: TGTGCCAGCAGCTTGGATCCCAGGGGCGACACTGAAGCTTTCTTT. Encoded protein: CASSLDPRGDTEAFF.

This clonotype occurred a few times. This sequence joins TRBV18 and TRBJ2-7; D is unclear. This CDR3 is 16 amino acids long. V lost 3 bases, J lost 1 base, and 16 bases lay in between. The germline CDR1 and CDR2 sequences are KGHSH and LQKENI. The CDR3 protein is CASSPLSPASSYEQYF. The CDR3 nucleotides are TGTGCCAGCTCACCCCTATCCCCGGCCTCGTCCTACGAGCAGTACTTC.

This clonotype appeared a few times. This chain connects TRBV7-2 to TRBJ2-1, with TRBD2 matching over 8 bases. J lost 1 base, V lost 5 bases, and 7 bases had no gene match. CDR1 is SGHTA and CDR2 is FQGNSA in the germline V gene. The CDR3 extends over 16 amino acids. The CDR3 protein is CASSDLLAGSYNEQFF. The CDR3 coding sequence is TGTGCCAGCAGCGACCTTCTAGCGGGTTCCTACAATGAGCAGTTCTTC.

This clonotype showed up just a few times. CDR3 loop: CASSDAGPYNEQFF. The DNA of the CDR3 is TGCGCCAGCAGCGACGCGGGTCCCTACAATGAGCAGTTCTTC. The genes are TRBV5-1 and TRBJ2-1; a possible D gene is TRBD2 (5 bases). The length of the CDR3 is 14 residues. Germline CDR1 and CDR2: SGHRS and YFSETQ. Trimming took off 4 bases at V and 2 bases at J, with 10 bases between the two ends.

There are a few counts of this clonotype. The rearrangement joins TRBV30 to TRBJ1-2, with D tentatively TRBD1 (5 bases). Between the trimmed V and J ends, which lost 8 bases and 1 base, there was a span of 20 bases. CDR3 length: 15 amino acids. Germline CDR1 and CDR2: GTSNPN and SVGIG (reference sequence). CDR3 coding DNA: TGTGCCGGGACTCCGGGACTCAATTTTAACTATGGCTACACCTTC. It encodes CAGTPGLNFNYGYTF.

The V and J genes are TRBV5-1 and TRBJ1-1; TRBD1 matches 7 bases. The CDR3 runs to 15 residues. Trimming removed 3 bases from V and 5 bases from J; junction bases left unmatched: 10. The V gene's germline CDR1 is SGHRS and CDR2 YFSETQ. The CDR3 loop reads CASSWRQGAGTEAFF. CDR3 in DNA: TGCGCCAGCAGCTGGCGACAGGGTGCTGGGACTGAAGCTTTCTTT.

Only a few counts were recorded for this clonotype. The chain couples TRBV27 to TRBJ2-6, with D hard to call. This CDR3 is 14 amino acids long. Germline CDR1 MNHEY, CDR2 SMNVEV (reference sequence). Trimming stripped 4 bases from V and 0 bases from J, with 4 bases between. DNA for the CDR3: TGTGCCAGCAGTTCCCTCTCTGGGGCCAACGTCCTGACTTTC. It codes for CASSSLSGANVLTF.

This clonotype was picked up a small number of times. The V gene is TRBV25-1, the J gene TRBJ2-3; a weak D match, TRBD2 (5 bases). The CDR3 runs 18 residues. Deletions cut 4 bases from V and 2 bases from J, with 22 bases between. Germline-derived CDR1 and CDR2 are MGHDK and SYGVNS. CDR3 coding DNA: TGTGCCAGCAGTGCGGTCCCTGGCGGGCAGGTGGACACAGATACGCAGTATTTT. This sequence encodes CASSAVPGGQVDTDTQYF.

CDR3 protein: CSARTGEKAFF. The CDR3 DNA follows: TGCAGTGCCAGGACAGGGGAAAAAGCTTTCTTT. V is TRBV20-1 and J is TRBJ1-1, with 9 nucleotides matching TRBD1. Germline V gives CDR1 DFQATT, CDR2 SNEGSKA (reference sequence). The V gene end was trimmed by 6 bases and the J gene end by 9 bases; junction bases not matched to a gene: 5. This CDR3 contains 11 residues.

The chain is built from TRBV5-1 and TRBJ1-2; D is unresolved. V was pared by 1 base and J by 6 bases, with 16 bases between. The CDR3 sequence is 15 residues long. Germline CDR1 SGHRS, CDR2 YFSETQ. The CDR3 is CASSLRWTDENGYTF. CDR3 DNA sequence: TGCGCCAGCAGCTTGCGTTGGACGGACGAGAATGGCTACACCTTC.

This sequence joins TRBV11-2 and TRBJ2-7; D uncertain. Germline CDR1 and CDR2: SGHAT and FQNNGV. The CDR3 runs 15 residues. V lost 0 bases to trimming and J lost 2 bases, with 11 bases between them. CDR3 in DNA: TGTGCCAGCAGCTTAGATGGTCGGACGACCTACGAGCAGTACTTC. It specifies CASSLDGRTTYEQYF.

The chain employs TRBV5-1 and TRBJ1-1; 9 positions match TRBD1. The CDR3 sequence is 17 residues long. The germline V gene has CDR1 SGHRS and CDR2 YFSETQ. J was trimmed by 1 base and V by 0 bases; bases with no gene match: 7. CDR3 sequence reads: CASSLAYRGLGNTEAFF. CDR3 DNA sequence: TGCGCCAGCAGCTTGGCGTACAGGGGGCTTGGGAACACTGAAGCTTTCTTT. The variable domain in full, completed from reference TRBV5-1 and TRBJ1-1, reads KAGVTQTPRYLIKTRGQQVTLSCSPISGHRSVSWYQQTPGQGLQFLFEYFSETQRNKGNFPGRFSGRQFSNSRSEMNVSTLELGDSALYLCASSLAYRGLGNTEAFFGQGTRLTVV.

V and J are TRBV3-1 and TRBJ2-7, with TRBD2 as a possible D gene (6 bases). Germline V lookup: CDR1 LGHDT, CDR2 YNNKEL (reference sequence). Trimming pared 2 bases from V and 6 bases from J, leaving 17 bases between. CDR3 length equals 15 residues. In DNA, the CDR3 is TGTGCCAGCAGCCAATCGGGGGATCGAGCACCCGAGCAGTACTTC. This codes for CASSQSGDRAPEQYF.

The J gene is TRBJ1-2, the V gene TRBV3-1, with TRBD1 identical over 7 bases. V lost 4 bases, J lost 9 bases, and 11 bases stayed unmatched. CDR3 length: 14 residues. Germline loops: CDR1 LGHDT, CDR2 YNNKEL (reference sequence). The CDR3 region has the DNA TGTGCCAGCAGCCCGACCCGACAGGGTCTAAGCTACACCTTC. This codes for CASSPTRQGLSYTF. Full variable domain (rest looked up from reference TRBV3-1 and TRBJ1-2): DTAVSQTPKYLVTQMGNDKSIKCEQNLGHDTMYWYKQDSKKFLKIMFSYNNKELIINETVPNRFSPKSPDKAHLNLHINSLELGDSAVYFCASSPTRQGLSYTFGSGTRLTVV.

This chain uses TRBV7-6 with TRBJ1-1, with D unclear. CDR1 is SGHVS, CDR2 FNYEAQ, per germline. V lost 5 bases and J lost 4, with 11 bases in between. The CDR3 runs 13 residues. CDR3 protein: CASSRKEFTEAFF. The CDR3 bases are TGTGCCAGCAGCCGTAAAGAATTCACTGAAGCTTTCTTT.

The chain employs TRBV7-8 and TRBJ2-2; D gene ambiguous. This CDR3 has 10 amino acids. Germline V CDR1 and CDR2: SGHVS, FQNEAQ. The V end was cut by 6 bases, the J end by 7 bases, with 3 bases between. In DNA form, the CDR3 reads TGTGCCAGCAGTTACGGGGAGCTGTTTTTT. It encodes CASSYGELFF.

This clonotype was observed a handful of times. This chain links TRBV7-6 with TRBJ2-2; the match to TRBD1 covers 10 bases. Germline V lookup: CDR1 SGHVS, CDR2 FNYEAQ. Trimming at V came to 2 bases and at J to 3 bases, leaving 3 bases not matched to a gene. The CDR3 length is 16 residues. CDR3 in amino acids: CASSLFGTGDTGELFF. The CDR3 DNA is TGTGCCAGCAGCTTATTCGGGACAGGGGACACCGGGGAGCTGTTTTTT.

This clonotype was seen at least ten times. CDR3 in amino acids: CSADGQTNTEAFF. DNA of the CDR3: TGCAGCGCTGACGGACAGACGAACACTGAAGCTTTCTTT. The chain combines TRBV29-1 with TRBJ1-1; D is possibly TRBD1 (6 bases). The germline V gene encodes CDR1 SQVTM and CDR2 ANQGSEA. Trimming removed 7 bases from V and 1 base from J, with 13 bases in between. The CDR3 is made up of 13 amino acids. Drawing the rest from reference TRBV29-1 and TRBJ1-1, the complete variable domain is SAVISQKPSRDICQRGTSLTIQCQVDSQVTMMFWYRQQPGQSLTLIATANQGSEATYESGFVIDKFPISRPNLTFSTLTVSNMSPEDSSIYLCSADGQTNTEAFFGQGTRLTVV.

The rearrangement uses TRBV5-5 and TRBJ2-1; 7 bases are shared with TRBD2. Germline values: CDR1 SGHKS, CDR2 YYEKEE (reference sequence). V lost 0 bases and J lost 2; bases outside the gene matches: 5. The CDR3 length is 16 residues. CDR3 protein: CASSLALAGPYNEQFF. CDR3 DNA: TGTGCCAGCAGCTTGGCGTTAGCGGGTCCCTACAATGAGCAGTTCTTC.